These 5 T cell receptor beta chains share one sample of origin, sequenced in a study of chemoradiotherapy in HPV16-positive cancers (dated by TCRdb to 2022 to 2024). The protocol used for the library was the immunoSEQ multiplex PCR assay. TCRdb's version of the immuneACCESS table is confined to in-frame rearrangements and falls short of the full clone set. An unresolved V gene accounts for under half of the shortfall where checked; the remainder is of unknown origin. The sample records 40,000 to 60,000 clones, 90% of which are singletons. More than 3% of the sample is taken by the ten largest. Sequencing was performed on blood, taken from a patient who underwent chemoradiotherapy. Source of these receptors: a human donor with HPV-associated anogenital cancer.

This sequence joins TRBV6-6 and TRBJ2-1; D not resolved. Germline V gene sequence: CDR1 MNHNY, CDR2 SVGAGI (reference sequence). The CDR3 covers 13 residues. The germline V and J ends were trimmed by 4 bases and 6 bases, with 10 bases remaining between them. The CDR3 spells CASSSGAINEQFF. CDR3 coding DNA: TGTGCCAGCAGTTCCGGCGCGATCAATGAGCAGTTCTTC.

The sample holds a few counts of this clone. The chain carries TRBV18 and TRBJ1-3; TRBD1 is a possible D gene (6 bases). Trimming took 3 bases from V and 4 from J, leaving 13 bases between them. The V gene's germline CDR1 is KGHSH and CDR2 LQKENI. CDR3 size: 15 residues. As DNA, the CDR3 is TGTGCCAGCTCACCCGATACAGGGAACGGAAACACCATATATTTT. It translates to CASSPDTGNGNTIYF.

The chain carries TRBV10-3 and TRBJ2-7; 7 bases are a match to TRBD1. With V trimmed by 7 bases and J by 3 bases, 9 bases remained unmatched. This CDR3 is 14 amino acids long. The germline V gene has CDR1 ENHRY and CDR2 SYGVKD. CDR3 coding DNA: TGTGCCATCACTACCGGGACAGACCACTACGAGCAGTACTTC. Protein sequence: CAITTGTDHYEQYF.

The V call is TRBV4-3, the J call TRBJ1-2; D remains ambiguous. CDR1 LGHNA and CDR2 YSLEER come from the germline V gene. This CDR3 comprises 14 residues. V was trimmed by 4 bases and J by 6 bases, leaving 15 bases between them. The DNA for the CDR3 is TGCGCCAGCAGCCCCGGGGTGCAGGCGGATGGCTACACCTTC. Translated, it gives CASSPGVQADGYTF.

The sample holds one count of this clone. The chain is built from TRBV27 and TRBJ2-3; tentatively, D is TRBD1 (6 bases). Germline CDR1 MNHEY, CDR2 SMNVEV (reference sequence). V shed 7 bases and J shed 1 base, with 15 bases lying between them. This CDR3 comprises 15 residues. CDR3 nucleotides: TGTGCCAGCACCCCAGGGGTAAGGGGCACAGATACGCAGTATTTT. This codes for CASTPGVRGTDTQYF.